This entry lists 27 T cell receptor beta chains sequenced from one sample in a study of response to subunit inactivated influenza vaccine. MiXCR, applied by TCRdb to the RT-PCR reads, yields one record per CDR3 protein. This table holds some 180,000 distinct CDR3 sequences, about 10% found once. This specimen consisted of non-naive T cells sorted from PBMCs, obtained on the day of vaccination. These receptors all come from a man aged 45-60 years who received an inactivated influenza vaccine.

This clonotype was detected a few times. The chain combines TRBV29-1 with TRBJ2-2, with 11 bases fitting TRBD1. The CDR3 is 15 residues long. CDR1 and CDR2 (germline): SQVTM, ANQGSEA. J gave up 4 bases and V 7 bases, and 8 bases lay outside the gene matches. This CDR3 reads CSAGAGTGGTGELFF. In DNA form, the CDR3 reads TGCAGCGCCGGGGCCGGGACAGGGGGCACCGGGGAGCTGTTTTTT.

The V gene is TRBV5-6, the J gene TRBJ2-2, with TRBD1 as a possible D gene (5 bases). Germline V gene data show CDR1 as SGHDT and CDR2 as YYEEEE. This CDR3 has 17 amino acids. Trimming took off 8 bases at V and 5 bases at J, with 25 bases between the two ends. The CDR3 here is CARGLGPTGFRTGELFF. The CDR3 DNA reads TGTGCCAGGGGCCTGGGGCCCACAGGCTTTAGGACCGGGGAGCTGTTTTTT.

The V gene is TRBV4-2, the J gene TRBJ1-4; D is possibly TRBD1 (6 bases). The germline CDR1 and CDR2 sequences are LGHNA and YNFKEQ. V was trimmed by 1 base and J by 4 bases, leaving 10 bases between them. The CDR3 is 15 amino acids. The CDR3 DNA reads as TGTGCCAGCAGCCAAGGCGGGGGCCATAATGAAAAACTGTTTTTT. It specifies CASSQGGGHNEKLFF.

The chain links TRBV20-1 to TRBJ2-5, with 9 bases aligning to TRBD1. V shed 8 bases, J shed 5 bases, and the junction held 9 bases outside the gene matches. The CDR3 has 13 amino acids. Germline V gene lookup returns CDR1 DFQATT and CDR2 SNEGSKA (reference sequence). CDR3 amino acids: CSLNRGLGETQYF. CDR3 nucleotides: TGCAGTCTAAACAGGGGGCTGGGGGAGACCCAGTACTTC.

The V call is TRBV6-1, the J call TRBJ2-5; maybe TRBD1 (5 bases). CDR1 and CDR2 (germline): MNHNS, SASEGT. The CDR3 is 15 amino acids. V lost 6 bases to trimming and J lost 1 base, with 15 bases between them. The DNA of the CDR3 is TGTGCCAGCAGAGACAGACACTCGCTCCAAGAGACCCAGTACTTC. It codes for CASRDRHSLQETQYF.

The gene calls are TRBV9 and TRBJ2-1; 9 bases match TRBD2. CDR1 SGDLS and CDR2 YYNGEE come from the germline V gene. V lost 0 bases, J lost 9 bases, and 7 bases stayed unmatched. This CDR3 spans 15 amino acids. CDR3 sequence reads: CASSVVASGAIEQFF. The DNA of the CDR3 is TGTGCCAGCAGCGTAGTCGCTAGCGGGGCTATTGAGCAGTTCTTC.

The table lists this clonotype with many counts. The CDR3 loop reads CSASNGYTIYF. In DNA form, the CDR3 reads TGCAGTGCCTCGAACGGGTACACCATATATTTT. The rearrangement uses TRBV20-1 and TRBJ1-3; D not resolved. Germline CDR1 is DFQATT and CDR2 is SNEGSKA (reference sequence). The CDR3 runs to 11 residues. With 6 bases removed from V and 8 bases from J, the gap between germline ends came to 11 bases.

This clonotype was counted only a few times. One end of the junction fails to match germline, which may point to a read error. The chain combines TRBV10-3 with TRBJ2-2, with 15 bases matching TRBD2. This CDR3 has 15 residues. Germline CDR1 is ENHRY and CDR2 is SYGVKD. The CDR3 nucleotides read TGTGCCACGGGACTAGCGGGAGGTTTGGCCGGGGATCTGTTTTTT. Translated: CATGLAGGLAGDLFF.

In regard to this clonotype: A read error may be the cause here, since a much bigger clone is one base away. The chain uses TRBV4-3 and TRBJ1-1; 7 nucleotides match TRBD1. The V segment lost 5 bases and the J segment 1 base; nucleotides outside the gene matches: 4. The CDR3 is 14 amino acids. Germline-derived CDR1 and CDR2 are LGHNA and YSLEER. CDR3 sequence: CASSIGQANTEAFF. For the CDR3, the DNA is TGCGCCAGCAGCATAGGACAGGCGAACACTGAAGCTTTCTTT.

This clonotype has a count of ten or more. The rearrangement links TRBV28 to TRBJ2-6; 10 bases are shared with TRBD1. V was clipped by 7 bases and J by 4 bases; unmatched bases: 7. Germline V lookup: CDR1 MDHEN, CDR2 SYDVKM. CDR3 length: 16 residues. The CDR3 sequence is CASIGTGVLGANVLTF. CDR3 nucleotides: TGTGCCAGCATCGGGACAGGGGTACTCGGGGCCAACGTCCTGACTTTC. Full variable domain (rest looked up from reference TRBV28 and TRBJ2-6): DVKVTQSSRYLVKRTGEKVFLECVQDMDHENMFWYRQDPGLGLRLIYFSYDVKMKEKGDIPEGYSVSREKKERFSLILESASTNQTSMYLCASIGTGVLGANVLTFGAGSRLTVL.

The chain has TRBV6-2 or TRBV6-3 and TRBJ2-1; D is unclear. CDR1 and CDR2 from the germline V gene are MNHEY and SVGEGT. V lost 2 bases and J 0 bases, leaving 8 bases between the germline ends. The CDR3 is made up of 15 amino acids. The DNA for the CDR3 is TGTGCCAGCAGTTACCAGTCGTTCTCCTACAATGAGCAGTTCTTC. This gives the protein CASSYQSFSYNEQFF.

The V and J genes are TRBV5-1 and TRBJ2-4; no firm D call. Germline V gene sequence: CDR1 SGHRS, CDR2 YFSETQ. The CDR3 spans 15 residues. V was shortened by 0 bases and J by 2 bases, with 9 bases between the two germline ends. The CDR3 DNA follows: TGCGCCAGCAGCTTGGGTTCCACTTCCAAAAACATTCAGTACTTC. Translated: CASSLGSTSKNIQYF.

This clonotype was observed a few times. One end of the junction is discordant with germline, which a read error may explain. The chain employs TRBV7-9 and TRBJ2-1, with TRBD2 matching 13 bases. This CDR3 region has 13 residues. CDR1 and CDR2 from the germline V gene are SEHNR and FQNEAQ (reference sequence). DNA for the CDR3: TGTGCCAGCAGCTCTCGGACTAGCGGGGGCCTGGTCTTC. It encodes CASSSRTSGGLVF.

This clonotype was found many times. J is TRBJ2-1 and V is TRBV28; D gene unclear. In germline, CDR1 is MDHEN, CDR2 SYDVKM. The CDR3 is 11 residues long. The V end lost 6 bases, the J end lost 8 bases, and 8 bases lay between the germline ends. The CDR3 region has the DNA TGTGCCAGCAGGAACTTTGATGAGCAGTTCTTC. Translated: CASRNFDEQFF.

This clonotype has more than one count but fewer than ten. V gene TRBV6-6 combines with J gene TRBJ1-2; maybe TRBD1 (5 bases). Germline V gene lookup returns CDR1 MNHNY and CDR2 SVGAGI (reference sequence). V shed 4 bases and J shed 7 bases, with 13 bases lying between them. This CDR3 has 13 amino acids. CDR3 loop: CASSLVRETGYTF. DNA for the CDR3: TGTGCCAGCAGTTTGGTCAGGGAAACTGGCTACACCTTC.

The J gene is TRBJ1-6, the V gene TRBV6-5, with TRBD1 as a possible D gene (6 bases). Germline V gives CDR1 MNHEY, CDR2 SVGAGI. The CDR3 sequence is 15 residues long. Trimming took off 2 bases at V and 8 bases at J, with 13 bases between the two ends. The CDR3 DNA reads TGTGCCAGCAGTTACACCTATACAGGGTATTCACCCCTCCACTTT. It translates to CASSYTYTGYSPLHF.

This clonotype occurred many times. The chain uses TRBV12-3 or TRBV12-4 and TRBJ1-1; D possibly corresponds to TRBD1 (6 bases). The CDR3 runs to 16 residues. The V and J ends lost 8 bases and 2 bases respectively, with 21 bases between them. The CDR3 loop is CASGSPGAIVNTEAFF. CDR3 coding DNA: TGTGCCAGCGGATCCCCGGGGGCCATCGTAAACACTGAAGCTTTCTTT.

V and J are TRBV4-3 and TRBJ1-1; tentatively, D is TRBD1 (6 bases). The CDR3 is made up of 13 amino acids. Germline CDR1 and CDR2: LGHNA and YSLEER. Deletions cut 4 bases from V and 3 bases from J, with 9 bases between. The CDR3 nucleotides are TGCGCCAGCAGCCGGGGGGCCCACACTGAAGCTTTCTTT. This translates into CASSRGAHTEAFF.

CDR3 in DNA: TGTGCCAGCAGCTTAGAGGCCAGGGCTTATGGCTACACCTTC. As protein: CASSLEARAYGYTF. The rearrangement links TRBV7-2 to TRBJ1-2; a possible D gene is TRBD1 (5 bases). This CDR3 region has 14 residues. Trimming stripped 1 base from V and 5 bases from J, with 11 bases between. Germline lookup yields CDR1 SGHTA and CDR2 FQGNSA.

Ten or more counts support this clonotype. The genes are TRBV12-3 or TRBV12-4 and TRBJ2-7, with 14 bases lining up with TRBD2. V gave up 5 bases and J gave up 4 bases; unmatched junction bases: 4. The CDR3 has 15 residues. The chain's CDR3 is CASSPGLAGVYEQYF. The CDR3 DNA is TGTGCCAGCAGTCCGGGACTAGCGGGAGTTTACGAGCAGTACTTC.

Many counts were recorded for this clonotype. The chain joins TRBV3-1 to TRBJ2-3, with 7 bases identical to TRBD2. The CDR3 spans 17 residues. V dropped 1 base and J dropped 6; count of bases not matched to a gene: 13. CDR1 is LGHDT, CDR2 YNNKEL, per germline (reference sequence). The DNA for the CDR3 is TGTGCCAGCAGCCAAGCGGAAACTAGCGCCCCGTGGGATACGCAGTATTTT. Translated, it gives CASSQAETSAPWDTQYF.

This clonotype appeared many times. In nucleotides, the CDR3 is TGCGCCAGCAGCCCCACAGGGGGCTCCTACGAGCAGTACTTC. Translated, it gives CASSPTGGSYEQYF. The V gene is TRBV5-1, the J gene TRBJ2-7; 8 positions agree with TRBD1. V trimming: 4 bases; J trimming: 0 bases; junction bases outside the gene matches: 3. CDR1 is SGHRS and CDR2 is YFSETQ in the germline V gene. The CDR3 sequence is 14 residues long.

This chain uses TRBV18 with TRBJ2-6, with D hard to call. Trimming shortened V by 3 bases and J by 1 base, and 7 bases separated the two germline ends. Germline V gene sequence: CDR1 KGHSH, CDR2 LQKENI. The CDR3 has 15 amino acids. The CDR3 reads CASSPGNSGANVLTF. As DNA, the CDR3 is TGTGCCAGCTCACCGGGAAATTCTGGGGCCAACGTCCTGACTTTC.

This clonotype has ten or more counts. The chain combines TRBV2 with TRBJ2-7; TRBD1 matches at 12 bases. In germline, CDR1 is SNHLY, CDR2 FYNNEI. Trimming took 6 bases from V and 7 from J; bases not matched to a gene: 10. This CDR3 is built from 15 residues. This CDR3 is CASRAPGQGAGEQYF. CDR3 DNA sequence: TGTGCCAGCAGGGCGCCGGGACAGGGGGCGGGTGAGCAGTACTTC.

This clonotype was seen a handful of times. V gene TRBV9 combines with J gene TRBJ1-6; D remains ambiguous. The CDR3 has 16 residues. CDR1 and CDR2 from the germline V gene are SGDLS and YYNGEE. V shed 0 bases and J shed 6 bases, with 13 bases lying between them. The CDR3 protein is CASSVGVEAANSPLHF. The CDR3 DNA reads as TGTGCCAGCAGCGTAGGGGTGGAGGCAGCTAATTCACCCCTCCACTTT.

Ten or more counts support this clonotype. The V call is TRBV12-3 or TRBV12-4, the J call TRBJ2-7; D unclear. The CDR3 runs to 13 residues. Trimming took 6 bases from V and 3 from J, leaving 12 bases between them. The CDR3 sequence: CASRSRRRYEQYF. The DNA of the CDR3 is TGTGCCAGCAGATCCAGGAGACGCTACGAGCAGTACTTC.

This clonotype was seen more than once but under ten times. The gene calls are TRBV5-1 and TRBJ2-2; the D gene is possibly TRBD1 (6 bases). V shed 4 bases and J shed 7 bases, with 20 bases lying between them. In germline, CDR1 is SGHRS, CDR2 YFSETQ. CDR3 length: 16 residues. The CDR3 region has the DNA TGCGCCAGCAGCCCTAAGACAGGACCTACGGTCGGGGAGCTGTTTTTT. Its translation: CASSPKTGPTVGELFF.